This T cell receptor beta chain was identified in a study of OX40 agonist ivuxolimab in advanced cancers. V dropped 5 bases and J dropped 2; count of bases not matched to a gene: 5. The CDR3 runs 14 residues. The germline V gene has CDR1 PRHDT and CDR2 FYEKMQ (reference sequence). TCRdb's copy holds only in-frame clones and misses some; the assay was immunoSEQ multiplex PCR. The profile covers roughly 32,000 clones, with around 82% appearing a single time and around a fifth taken by the ten largest. The sample in question was CD4+ or CD8+ T cells sorted from blood, obtained in a trial of the OX40 agonist ivuxolimab. The chain uses TRBV13 and TRBJ2-5; 7 bases align to TRBD1. This clonotype originated in an adult with an advanced solid tumor such as melanoma, head and neck, liver or kidney cancer. The CDR3 reads CASSTRDSQETQYF. As DNA, the CDR3 is TGTGCCAGCAGCACTCGGGACAGTCAAGAGACCCAGTACTTC.